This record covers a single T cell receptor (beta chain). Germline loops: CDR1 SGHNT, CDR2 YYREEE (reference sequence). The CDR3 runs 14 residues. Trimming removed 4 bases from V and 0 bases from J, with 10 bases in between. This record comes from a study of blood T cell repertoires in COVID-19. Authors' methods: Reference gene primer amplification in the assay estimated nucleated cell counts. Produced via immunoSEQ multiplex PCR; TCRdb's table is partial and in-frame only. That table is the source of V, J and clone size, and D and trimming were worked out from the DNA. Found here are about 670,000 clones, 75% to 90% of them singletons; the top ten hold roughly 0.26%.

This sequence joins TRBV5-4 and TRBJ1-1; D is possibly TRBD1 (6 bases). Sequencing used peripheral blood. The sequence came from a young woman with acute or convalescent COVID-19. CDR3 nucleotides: TGTGCCAGCAGCGGCGGGGGGCTGAACACTGAAGCTTTCTTT. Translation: CASSGGGLNTEAFF.